The clone carrying this TCR beta chain came up many times. The antigen is unknown. The sample has other DNA sequences that encode this CDR3 too. This sample was included in a study of metastatic and nonmetastatic thyroid tumors. Study-wide context: Patients with malignant and benign thyroid disease provided blood and tumor or nodule tissue, whose repertoires were compared.

V was cut by 3 bases and J by 1 base, with 16 bases left in between. From germline, CDR1 is SGHRS and CDR2 YFSETQ. CDR3 length: 16 amino acids. Per the study methods: Variation in CDR3 across clinicopathological groups served as the basis for constructing a distant-metastasis classifier in papillary thyroid cancer. Using MiXCR, TCRdb reanalyzed the PCR reads. These V and J calls derive from TCRdb rather than the authors' analysis. This table has about 21,000 clones, over 30% appearing once. Study-level points and caveats: Benign nodules were reported to have significantly lower TCR beta diversity than malignant thyroid tumors, in blood and tumor.

No patient received treatment before thyroid surgery. Sequenced: blood. V and J are TRBV5-1 and TRBJ1-2; D unresolved. This TCR was sampled from a female donor with papillary thyroid cancer or a benign thyroid nodule (not recorded which). Some clones in this sample may be carry-over from other donors' samples. The CDR3 nucleotides read TGCGCCAGCAGCTGGGTAATAGGGCAGCGTAACTATGGCTACACCTTC. Its translation: CASSWVIGQRNYGYTF.